These 23 T cell receptor beta chains share one sample of origin, sequenced in a study of blood T cell repertoires in COVID-19. The method was immunoSEQ multiplex PCR; TCRdb's version includes in-frame clones alone and lacks a portion of them. The table records some 150,000 clones, 84% of them present only once. The sample was peripheral blood. Every receptor here comes from a human donor in a cohort sampled during active COVID-19.

V and J are TRBV6-5 and TRBJ2-3; D is possibly TRBD1 (5 bases). Per germline, CDR1 MNHEY and CDR2 SVGAGI. The CDR3 length is 14 residues. V lost 7 bases, J lost 2 bases, and 13 bases lay in between. In nucleotides, the CDR3 is TGTGCCAGCAAGCCAGGGCCATCCACAGATACGCAGTATTTT. Its protein product is CASKPGPSTDTQYF.

Here the CDR3 DNA reads TGTGCCAGCAGCTTTATGGACAGGGCCTATGGCTACACCTTC. The encoded protein is CASSFMDRAYGYTF. The rearrangement uses TRBV5-6 and TRBJ1-2; 8 bases match TRBD1. V was clipped by 2 bases and J by 4 bases; unmatched bases: 4. The CDR3 spans 14 residues. CDR1 is SGHDT and CDR2 is YYEEEE in the germline V gene.

V and J are TRBV5-4 and TRBJ2-3, with 9 nucleotides matching TRBD2. Germline V gene sequence: CDR1 SGHNT, CDR2 YYREEE (reference sequence). This CDR3 has 16 residues. The V gene end was trimmed by 4 bases and the J gene end by 5 bases; junction bases not matched to a gene: 11. DNA of the CDR3: TGTGCCAGCAGCCCCAGTGCTAGCGGGATAAGAGATACGCAGTATTTT. Translated: CASSPSASGIRDTQYF.

The table lists this clone with a few counts. The chain joins TRBV6-6 to TRBJ1-1, with TRBD1 matching over 7 bases. There are 12 residues in the CDR3. Germline lookup yields CDR1 MNHNY and CDR2 SVGAGI (reference sequence). V was pared by 2 bases and J by 9 bases, with 3 bases of the junction left unmatched. CDR3 in amino acids: CASSYEGQKAFF. DNA for the CDR3: TGTGCCAGCAGTTACGAGGGACAGAAAGCTTTCTTT.

The V call is TRBV7-3, the J call TRBJ2-1, with D possibly matching TRBD1 (5 bases). Germline V CDR1 and CDR2: SGHTA, FQGTGA. This CDR3 has 13 amino acids. V shed 1 base and J shed 15 bases, with 16 bases lying between them. For the CDR3, the DNA is TGTGCCAGCAGCTTAATGGGCGGACAAATGCTGTTCTTC. As protein: CASSLMGGQMLFF.

The genes are TRBV9 and TRBJ2-2, with a possible D match to TRBD2 (5 bases). Per the germline V gene, CDR1 is SGDLS and CDR2 is YYNGEE. V lost 4 bases to trimming and J lost 7 bases, with 17 bases between them. The CDR3 is 15 residues long. CDR3 nucleotide sequence: TGTGCCAGCAGCCCCTACGTACTAGAGATCGGGGAGCTGTTTTTT. Its protein product is CASSPYVLEIGELFF.

The chain has TRBV5-1 and TRBJ2-1; 7 nucleotides line up with TRBD2. Germline CDR1 SGHRS, CDR2 YFSETQ. The trim removed 2 bases at V and 6 bases at J, leaving 8 bases unmatched. There are 15 residues in the CDR3. The CDR3 protein is CASSLSSGQTNEQFF. The DNA of the CDR3 is TGCGCCAGCAGCTTATCTAGCGGCCAAACCAATGAGCAGTTCTTC.

Only one count was recorded for this clone. The chain joins TRBV7-9 to TRBJ1-4, with 9 nucleotides matching TRBD1. The V and J ends lost 5 bases and 8 bases, in that order; junction bases with no gene match: 12. Germline CDR1 SEHNR, CDR2 FQNEAQ (reference sequence). CDR3 length: 16 amino acids. The CDR3 DNA reads TGTGCCAGCAGCCTCGCCGGGACAGGGACCAGGGAAAAACTGTTTTTT. Translation gives CASSLAGTGTREKLFF.

The rearrangement uses TRBV11-2 and TRBJ1-5; the D gene is possibly TRBD1 (5 bases). V lost 4 bases and J 5 bases, leaving 9 bases between the germline ends. CDR1 SGHAT and CDR2 FQNNGV come from the germline V gene. The CDR3 covers 13 residues. Here the CDR3 DNA reads TGTGCCAGCAGCTCAGGGTACGATCAGCCCCAGCATTTT. Its translation: CASSSGYDQPQHF.

V is TRBV7-9 and J is TRBJ1-2; D unclear. CDR3 length: 12 residues. Germline V lookup: CDR1 SEHNR, CDR2 FQNEAQ (reference sequence). Trimming removed 4 bases from V and 6 bases from J, with 9 bases in between. CDR3 nucleotides: TGTGCCAGCAGCTACACCCCAGATGGCTACACCTTC. Protein: CASSYTPDGYTF.

The rearrangement uses TRBV6-5 and TRBJ1-4; D perhaps matches TRBD1 (5 bases). The CDR3 extends over 14 amino acids. The germline V gene has CDR1 MNHEY and CDR2 SVGAGI. The V and J ends lost 4 bases and 1 base respectively, with 7 bases between them. Here the CDR3 reads CASSWGVTNEKLFF. CDR3 bases: TGTGCCAGCAGTTGGGGGGTAACTAATGAAAAACTGTTTTTT.

The chain employs TRBV7-2 and TRBJ2-3; 7 nucleotides match TRBD1. Trimming took 5 bases from V and 0 from J; bases not matched to a gene: 5. Germline CDR1 SGHTA, CDR2 FQGNSA. The length of the CDR3 is 15 residues. CDR3 residues: CASSRTGKSTDTQYF. As DNA, the CDR3 is TGTGCCAGCAGCCGGACAGGAAAGAGCACAGATACGCAGTATTTT.

As DNA, the CDR3 is TGTGCCATCAGTGAGGCCTCGGGACAGCCCAATGAGCAGTTCTTC. Protein sequence: CAISEASGQPNEQFF. V usage is TRBV10-3 and J usage is TRBJ2-1; 7 nucleotides agree with TRBD1. Looked up from germline, CDR1 is ENHRY and CDR2 is SYGVKD. J gave up 6 bases and V 2 bases, and 7 bases lay outside the gene matches. The CDR3 loop spans 15 amino acids.

The gene calls are TRBV2 and TRBJ2-3; maybe TRBD1 (6 bases). This CDR3 is built from 16 residues. Trimming pared 6 bases from V and 6 bases from J, leaving 22 bases between. The germline V gene encodes CDR1 SNHLY and CDR2 FYNNEI. The CDR3 sequence: CASRGAGASQGDTQYF. The CDR3 DNA reads TGTGCCAGCAGGGGAGCTGGGGCTAGCCAGGGGGATACGCAGTATTTT.

V and J are TRBV7-2 and TRBJ1-5, with TRBD1 matching over 9 bases. Germline V lookup: CDR1 SGHTA, CDR2 FQGNSA. The CDR3 is made up of 14 amino acids. V trimming: 1 base; J trimming: 11 bases; junction bases outside the gene matches: 6. The CDR3 bases are TGTGCCAGCAGCTTAGGACAGGGGGGCAGAGCCCAGCATTTT. Translated, it gives CASSLGQGGRAQHF.

This chain links TRBV15 with TRBJ1-1, with 8 bases lining up with TRBD1. This CDR3 spans 13 amino acids. V trimming: 0 bases; J trimming: 14 bases; junction bases outside the gene matches: 8. Germline values: CDR1 LNHNV, CDR2 YYDKDF (reference sequence). The CDR3 DNA is TGTGCCACCAGCAGAGATCCGGACAGGGTCAAATTCTTT. Its protein product is CATSRDPDRVKFF.

The chain links TRBV15 to TRBJ2-3, with D perhaps matching TRBD2 (5 bases). Germline values: CDR1 LNHNV, CDR2 YYDKDF (reference sequence). Deletions cut 9 bases from V and 5 bases from J, with 12 bases between. The CDR3 covers 12 residues. The CDR3 sequence is CATSKEVDTQYF. The DNA of the CDR3 is TGTGCCACTTCCAAGGAGGTAGATACGCAGTATTTT.

The chain links TRBV3-1 (or the pseudogene TRBV3-2) to TRBJ2-1, with D tentatively TRBD1 (5 bases). In germline, CDR1 is LGHDT, CDR2 YNNKEL (reference sequence). The CDR3 runs to 11 residues. Trimming pared 7 bases from V and 4 bases from J, leaving 5 bases between. The CDR3 nucleotides are TGTGCCAGCACAGGGTACAATGAGCAGTTCTTC. Amino acid sequence: CASTGYNEQFF.

The J gene is TRBJ1-1, the V gene TRBV7-2; D is perhaps TRBD1 (5 bases). Per the germline V gene, CDR1 is SGHTA and CDR2 is FQGNSA. This CDR3 region has 14 residues. V was pared by 5 bases and J by 3 bases, with 13 bases between. The CDR3 is CASSPAGKDTEAFF. The CDR3 bases are TGTGCCAGCAGCCCAGCAGGGAAAGACACTGAAGCTTTCTTT. The whole variable domain, remainder taken from reference TRBV7-2 and TRBJ1-1, is GAGVSQSPSNKVTEKGKDVELRCDPISGHTALYWYRQSLGQGLEFLIYFQGNSAPDKSGLPSDRFSAERTGGSVSTLTIQRTQQEDSAVYLCASSPAGKDTEAFFGQGTRLTVV.

The chain couples TRBV6-6 to TRBJ1-1; TRBD1 matches at 7 bases. CDR1 MNHNY and CDR2 SVGAGI come from the germline V gene (reference sequence). This CDR3 is built from 14 residues. V shed 7 bases and J 6 bases; nucleotides not matched to a gene: 11. CDR3: CASKSTGMFAEAFF. CDR3 DNA: TGTGCCAGCAAATCGACAGGGATGTTCGCTGAAGCTTTCTTT.

DNA of the CDR3: TGTGCCAGCAATCCAGGACTAGCGGGAGGCAACGAGCAGTACGTC. Protein sequence: CASNPGLAGGNEQYV. The J gene is TRBJ2-7, the V gene TRBV28, with 14 positions matching TRBD2. The germline CDR1 and CDR2 sequences are MDHEN and SYDVKM. The CDR3 is made up of 15 amino acids. V trimming: 7 bases; J trimming: 5 bases; junction bases outside the gene matches: 7.

This chain links TRBV28 with TRBJ2-2; a weak D match, TRBD2 (6 bases). V lost 8 bases, J lost 1 base, and 8 bases lay in between. The germline V gene encodes CDR1 MDHEN and CDR2 SYDVKM. The CDR3 has 13 amino acids. CDR3 in DNA: TGTGCCAGCGGGACTCTGAACACCGGGGAGCTGTTTTTT. Translating it yields CASGTLNTGELFF.

V and J are TRBV2 and TRBJ2-1, with D possibly TRBD1 on 6 matching bases. The CDR3 is made up of 12 amino acids. The V end was cut by 5 bases, the J end by 10 bases, with 12 bases between. Germline CDR1 SNHLY, CDR2 FYNNEI. CDR3 in DNA: TGTGCCAGCAGTACACAGGGTAGGGAGCAGTTCTTC. Protein sequence: CASSTQGREQFF.